One sample yielded the 6 T cell receptor beta chains listed below, sequenced in a study of T cells after posttransplantation cyclophosphamide. Clones were sequenced by immunoSEQ multiplex PCR, and TCRdb holds only the in-frame ones, with some missing. The table lists 23,000 or so clones, 86% of them singletons. Busulfan-fludarabine conditioning, marrow transplant, and cyclophosphamide on days +3 and +4 were administered. The material sequenced was PBMCs, taken after allogeneic stem cell transplant with posttransplant cyclophosphamide. The source of these receptors is a female patient between 30 and 39 years old who received an allogeneic stem cell transplant from an unrelated donor, was CMV-positive, and had no GVHD. T cells may partly derive from the graft donor.

The chain carries TRBV5-6 and TRBJ2-7; 7 bases line up with TRBD2. The germline CDR1 and CDR2 sequences are SGHDT and YYEEEE. The trim removed 0 bases at V and 4 bases at J, leaving 4 bases unmatched. The CDR3 is 14 amino acids. The CDR3 reads CASSLGSGGYEQYF. The CDR3 DNA follows: TGTGCCAGCAGCTTGGGATCGGGGGGTTACGAGCAGTACTTC.

The rearrangement joins TRBV4-1 to TRBJ2-1; perhaps TRBD1 as D (6 bases). CDR3 length equals 15 residues. V lost 2 bases, J lost 7 bases, and 15 bases lay in between. The germline gives CDR1 MGHRA, CDR2 YSYEKL. In DNA form, the CDR3 reads TGCGCCAGCAGCCAACCCTATGACAGGACGAATGAGCAGTTCTTC. Protein product: CASSQPYDRTNEQFF.

As concerns this clone: Relative to the germline gene, one junction end is altered; a read error may explain this. The chain has TRBV7-6 and TRBJ2-7; weak D call: TRBD2 (6 bases). The germline gives CDR1 SGHVS, CDR2 FNYEAQ. This CDR3 is 16 amino acids long. CDR3 nucleotide sequence: TGTGCCAGCAGTTTAGCGGCGGCGGGGACTCCCTACGAGCAGTACTTC. Protein sequence: CASSLAAAGTPYEQYF.

The chain employs TRBV9 and TRBJ2-7; D is ambiguous. Germline CDR1 reads SGDLS; CDR2 reads YYNGEE. The ends were cut back, 0 bases at V and 3 bases at J, with 7 bases in the middle. The CDR3 length is 13 residues. DNA of the CDR3: TGTGCCAGCAGCGTAGCACATAACTACGAGCAGTACTTC. This encodes CASSVAHNYEQYF.

The CDR3 DNA sequence: TGTGCCAGCAGTATCCCAAGACAGGGAGGATATGAAAAACTGTTTTTT. Protein product: CASSIPRQGGYEKLFF. J is TRBJ1-4 and V is TRBV28; 7 positions match TRBD1. J lost 6 bases, V lost 5 bases, and 12 bases had no gene match. Germline lookup yields CDR1 MDHEN and CDR2 SYDVKM. CDR3 length: 16 residues. Complete variable domain (other parts from reference TRBV28 and TRBJ1-4): DVKVTQSSRYLVKRTGEKVFLECVQDMDHENMFWYRQDPGLGLRLIYFSYDVKMKEKGDIPEGYSVSREKKERFSLILESASTNQTSMYLCASSIPRQGGYEKLFFGSGTQLSVL.

The rearrangement joins TRBV6-6 to TRBJ1-1; a weak D match, TRBD1 (5 bases). Germline CDR1 and CDR2: MNHNY and SVGAGI (reference sequence). V was trimmed by 0 bases and J by 3 bases, leaving 8 bases between them. There are 14 residues in the CDR3. CDR3 DNA sequence: TGTGCCAGCAGTTACTCGGGGCTGGACACTGAAGCTTTCTTT. As protein: CASSYSGLDTEAFF.